The present entry profiles one T cell receptor (beta chain) with its context. This specimen comes from a study of blood T cell repertoires in COVID-19. Study-level information: PBMCs, B-cell-depleted T cells, or T cells provided the cDNA or gDNA that made up the material.

CDR3 length: 13 residues. Between the trimmed V and J ends, which lost 5 bases and 4 bases, there was a span of 11 bases. Germline V gene lookup returns CDR1 LNHDA and CDR2 SQIVND (reference sequence). In the study's own analysis: Quantification of nucleated cells was approximated via reference gene primer amplification. Some clones are missing from TCRdb's copy, which holds only in-frame ones; the method was immunoSEQ multiplex PCR. Clone size and the V and J calls come from that table; the DNA yielded D and trimming. The sample includes around 190,000 clones, less than 90% of them seen just once. The sequenced sample was peripheral blood. V is TRBV19 and J is TRBJ1-1; unclear D gene. This TCR derives from a man aged 70 or older with active or convalescent COVID-19. The CDR3, as DNA: TGTGCCAGTAGTGCCAGACACTCCACTGAAGCTTTCTTT. This sequence encodes CASSARHSTEAFF.